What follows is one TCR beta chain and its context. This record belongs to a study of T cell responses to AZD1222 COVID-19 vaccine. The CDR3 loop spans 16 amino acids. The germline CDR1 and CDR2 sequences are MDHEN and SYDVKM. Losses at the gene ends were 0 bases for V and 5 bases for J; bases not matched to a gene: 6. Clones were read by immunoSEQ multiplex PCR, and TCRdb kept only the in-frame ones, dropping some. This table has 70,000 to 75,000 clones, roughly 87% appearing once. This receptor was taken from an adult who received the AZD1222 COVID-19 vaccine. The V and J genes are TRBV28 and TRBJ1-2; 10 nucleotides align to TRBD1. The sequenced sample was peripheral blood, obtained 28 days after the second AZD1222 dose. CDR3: CASSLWGGGQGYGYTF. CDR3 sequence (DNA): TGTGCCAGCAGTTTATGGGGCGGGGGACAGGGGTATGGCTACACCTTC.